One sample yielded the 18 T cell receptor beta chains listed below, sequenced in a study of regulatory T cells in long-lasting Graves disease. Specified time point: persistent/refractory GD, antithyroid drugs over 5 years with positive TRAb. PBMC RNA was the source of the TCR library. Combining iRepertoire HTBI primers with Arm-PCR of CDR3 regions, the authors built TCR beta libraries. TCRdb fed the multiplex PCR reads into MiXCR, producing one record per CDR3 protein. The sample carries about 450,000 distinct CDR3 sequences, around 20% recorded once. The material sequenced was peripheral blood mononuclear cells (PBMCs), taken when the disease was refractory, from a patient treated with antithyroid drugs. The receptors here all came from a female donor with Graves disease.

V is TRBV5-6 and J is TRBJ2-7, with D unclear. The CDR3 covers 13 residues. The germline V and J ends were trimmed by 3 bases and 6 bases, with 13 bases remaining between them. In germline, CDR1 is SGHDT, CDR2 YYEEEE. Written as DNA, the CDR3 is TGTGCCAGCAGCTCATCAGAAGTAGGCGAGCAGTACTTC. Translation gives CASSSSEVGEQYF. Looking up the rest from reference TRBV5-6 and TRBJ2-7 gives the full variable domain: DAGVTQSPTHLIKTRGQQVTLRCSPKSGHDTVSWYQQALGQGPQFIFQYYEEEERQRGNFPDRFSGHQFPNYSSELNVNALLLGDSALYLCASSSSEVGEQYFGPGTRLTVT.

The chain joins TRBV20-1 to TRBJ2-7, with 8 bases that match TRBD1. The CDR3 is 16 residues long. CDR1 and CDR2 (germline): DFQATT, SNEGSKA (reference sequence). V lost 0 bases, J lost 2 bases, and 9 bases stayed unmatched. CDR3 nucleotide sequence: TGCAGTGCTAGAGATAGAGGCAGGGGGCTCGCCTACGAGCAGTACTTC. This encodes CSARDRGRGLAYEQYF.

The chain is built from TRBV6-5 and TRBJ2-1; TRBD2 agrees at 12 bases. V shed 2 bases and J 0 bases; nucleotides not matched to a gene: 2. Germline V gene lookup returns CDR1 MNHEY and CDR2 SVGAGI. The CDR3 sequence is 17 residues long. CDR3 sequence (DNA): TGTGCCAGCAGTTACAGGACTAGCGGGGTCTCCTACAATGAGCAGTTCTTC. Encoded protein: CASSYRTSGVSYNEQFF.

The CDR3 spells CASSPWEAPKDAEAFF. DNA of the CDR3: TGTGCCAGCTCACCTTGGGAGGCCCCTAAGGACGCTGAAGCTTTCTTT. This sequence joins TRBV18 and TRBJ1-1; D is undetermined. The V end was cut by 3 bases, the J end by 6 bases, with 20 bases between. This CDR3 is 16 amino acids long. Per germline, CDR1 KGHSH and CDR2 LQKENI.

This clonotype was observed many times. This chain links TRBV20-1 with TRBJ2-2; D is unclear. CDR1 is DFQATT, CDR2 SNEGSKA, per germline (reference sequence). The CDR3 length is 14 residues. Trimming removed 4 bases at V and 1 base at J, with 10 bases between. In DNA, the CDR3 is TGCAGTGCTAAGGATGGGGTGAACACCGGGGAGCTGTTTTTT. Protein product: CSAKDGVNTGELFF.

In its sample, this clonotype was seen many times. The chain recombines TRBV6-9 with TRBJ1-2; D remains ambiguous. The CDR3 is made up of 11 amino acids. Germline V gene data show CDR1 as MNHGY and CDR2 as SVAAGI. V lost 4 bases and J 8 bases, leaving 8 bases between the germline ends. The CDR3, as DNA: TGTGCCAGCAGTTCCCTCGGGGGCTACACCTTC. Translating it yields CASSSLGGYTF.

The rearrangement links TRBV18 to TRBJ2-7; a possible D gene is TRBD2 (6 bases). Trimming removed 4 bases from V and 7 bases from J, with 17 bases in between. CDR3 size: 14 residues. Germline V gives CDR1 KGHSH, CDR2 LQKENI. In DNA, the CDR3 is TGTGCCAGCTCACGAAGACTAGGGTCTTGGGAGCAGTACTTC. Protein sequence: CASSRRLGSWEQYF.

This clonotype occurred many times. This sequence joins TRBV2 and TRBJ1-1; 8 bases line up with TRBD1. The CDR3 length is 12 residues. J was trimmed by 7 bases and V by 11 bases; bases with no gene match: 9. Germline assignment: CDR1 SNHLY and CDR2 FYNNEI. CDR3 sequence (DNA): TGTGCCGGCGGGGGACAGGAAAATGAAGCTTTCTTT. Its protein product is CAGGGQENEAFF.

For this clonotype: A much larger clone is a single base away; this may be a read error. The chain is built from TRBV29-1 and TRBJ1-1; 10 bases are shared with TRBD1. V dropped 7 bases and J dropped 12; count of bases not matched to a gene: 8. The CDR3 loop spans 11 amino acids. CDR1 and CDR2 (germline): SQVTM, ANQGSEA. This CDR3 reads CSASGTGVTFF. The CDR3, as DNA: TGCAGCGCCTCCGGGACAGGGGTCACTTTCTTT. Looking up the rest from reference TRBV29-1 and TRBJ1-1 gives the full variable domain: SAVISQKPSRDICQRGTSLTIQCQVDSQVTMMFWYRQQPGQSLTLIATANQGSEATYESGFVIDKFPISRPNLTFSTLTVSNMSPEDSSIYLCSASGTGVTFFGQGTRLTVV.

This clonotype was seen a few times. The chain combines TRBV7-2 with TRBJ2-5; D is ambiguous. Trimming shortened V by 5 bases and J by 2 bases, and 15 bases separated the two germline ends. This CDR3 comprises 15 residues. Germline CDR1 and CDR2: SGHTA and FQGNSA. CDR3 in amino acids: CASSRGLGRQETQYF. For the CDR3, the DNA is TGTGCCAGCAGCCGCGGCTTGGGCAGACAAGAGACCCAGTACTTC.

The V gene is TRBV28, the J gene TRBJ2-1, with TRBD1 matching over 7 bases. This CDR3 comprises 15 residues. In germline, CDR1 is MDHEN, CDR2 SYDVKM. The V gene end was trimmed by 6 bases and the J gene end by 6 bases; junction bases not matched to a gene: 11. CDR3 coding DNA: TGTGCCAGCAGGGGCGACAGGGAATATAGCAATGAGCAGTTCTTC. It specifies CASRGDREYSNEQFF.

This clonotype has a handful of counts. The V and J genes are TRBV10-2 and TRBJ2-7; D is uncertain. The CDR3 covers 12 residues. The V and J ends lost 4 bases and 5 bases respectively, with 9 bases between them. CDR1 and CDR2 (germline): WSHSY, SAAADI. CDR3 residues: CASSVWDNEQYF. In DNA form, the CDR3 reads TGCGCCAGCAGTGTTTGGGATAACGAGCAGTACTTC.

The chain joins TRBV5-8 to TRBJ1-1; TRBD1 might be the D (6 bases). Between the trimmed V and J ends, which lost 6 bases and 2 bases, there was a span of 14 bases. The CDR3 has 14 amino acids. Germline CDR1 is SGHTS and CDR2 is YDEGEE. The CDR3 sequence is CASTLGGTNTEAFF. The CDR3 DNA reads TGTGCCAGCACTCTTGGGGGGACAAACACTGAAGCTTTCTTT.

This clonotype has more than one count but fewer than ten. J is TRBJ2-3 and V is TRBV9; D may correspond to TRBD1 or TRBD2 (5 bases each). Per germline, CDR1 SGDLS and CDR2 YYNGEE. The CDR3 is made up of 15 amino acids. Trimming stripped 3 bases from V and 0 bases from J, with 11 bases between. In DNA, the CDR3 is TGTGCCAGCAGCGAAGGGACGCAGAGCACAGATACGCAGTATTTT. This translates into CASSEGTQSTDTQYF.

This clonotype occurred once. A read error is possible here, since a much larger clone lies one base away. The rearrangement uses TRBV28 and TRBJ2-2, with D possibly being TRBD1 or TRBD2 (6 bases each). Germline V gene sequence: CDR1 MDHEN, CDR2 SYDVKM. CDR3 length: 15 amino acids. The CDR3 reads CASSWGAENAGELFF. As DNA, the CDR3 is TGTGCCAGCAGTTGGGGGGCTGAGAACGCCGGGGAGCTGTTTTTT.

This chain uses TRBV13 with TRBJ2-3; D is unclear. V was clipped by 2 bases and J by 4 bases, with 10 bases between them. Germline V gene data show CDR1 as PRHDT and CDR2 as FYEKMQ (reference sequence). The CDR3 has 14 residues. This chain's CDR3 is CASSLSPGPDTQYF. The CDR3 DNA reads TGTGCCAGCAGCTTATCCCCAGGACCAGATACGCAGTATTTT.

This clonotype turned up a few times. CDR3 sequence: CASSLAEGGTSQSQYF. The CDR3 DNA reads as TGCGCCAGCAGCTTGGCAGAGGGGGGGACTAGTCAATCGCAGTACTTC. This chain uses TRBV5-1 with TRBJ2-7; 8 nucleotides match TRBD2. The germline V gene encodes CDR1 SGHRS and CDR2 YFSETQ. The CDR3 contains 16 residues. Trimming at V came to 0 bases and at J to 9 bases, leaving 14 bases not matched to a gene.

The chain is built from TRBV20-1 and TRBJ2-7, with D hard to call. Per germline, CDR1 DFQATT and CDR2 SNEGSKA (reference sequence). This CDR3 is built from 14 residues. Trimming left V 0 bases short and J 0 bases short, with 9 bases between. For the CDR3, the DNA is TGCAGTGCTAGAGATCCGTACCCCTCCTACGAGCAGTACTTC. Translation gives CSARDPYPSYEQYF.